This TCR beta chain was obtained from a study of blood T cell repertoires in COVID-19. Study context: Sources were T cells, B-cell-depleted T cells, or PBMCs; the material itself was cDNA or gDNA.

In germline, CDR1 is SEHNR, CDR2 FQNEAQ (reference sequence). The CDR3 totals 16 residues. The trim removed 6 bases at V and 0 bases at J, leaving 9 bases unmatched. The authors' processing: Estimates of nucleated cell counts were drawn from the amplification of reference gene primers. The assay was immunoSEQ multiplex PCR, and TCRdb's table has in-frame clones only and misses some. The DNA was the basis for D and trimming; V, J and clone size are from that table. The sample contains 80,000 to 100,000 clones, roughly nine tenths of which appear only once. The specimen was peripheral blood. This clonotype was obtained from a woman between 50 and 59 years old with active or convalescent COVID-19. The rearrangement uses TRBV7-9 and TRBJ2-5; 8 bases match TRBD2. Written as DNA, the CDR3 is TGTGCCAGCAGTTCATCACTAGCGGAGTACCAAGAGACCCAGTACTTC. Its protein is CASSSSLAEYQETQYF.